This T cell receptor (beta chain) was obtained from a study of cytomegalovirus exposure and HLA in healthy donors (dated by TCRdb to the late 2010s). A note on the overall study: An earlier analysis of several hundred of the donors reported 250 to 300 Gb of sequence data and 95 million to 120 million unique TCR beta sequences obtained from about 180 million T cells. Both class I and class II loci were covered by HLA typing, at four-digit resolution. Donor age, sex, ethnicity and CMV serostatus were compiled together with the repertoire data. An earlier analysis of 587 of the donors applied high-throughput TCR beta sequencing to assess whether each TCR beta V gene segment acted as functional or pseudogenic. Among the roughly 430 genotyped donors, approximately 81% belonged to the genetic ancestry cluster associated with self-reported Caucasian donors. In the later analysis, no new phenotypic data were used to find candidate immune exposures; instead, reliance was placed on TCR beta sequences and their occurrence across donors. Among 398 genotyped donors of the cohort, an average of approximately 240,000 unique TCR beta nucleotide sequences were sequenced per donor, 15% to 20% of them non-productive. A later genetic analysis used genome-wide SNP genotypes for about 60% of the roughly 700 donors, treating that subset as a discovery cohort. To predict cytomegalovirus infection status, the study brought together high-throughput TCR immunosequencing, statistical association of individual TCRs with disease status, and machine learning. The study aimed to test whether signatures of past pathogen exposure could be identified by cataloging public T cell receptors. All discovery cohort repertoires had been generated using a single sequencing platform. An early release that covered about 640 HLA-typed donors contained about 300 gigabases of sequencing data and around 80 million unique TCR sequences. The number of typed donors differed by locus: about 620-630 for A, B, C, DRB1 and DQB1; roughly 510 for DQA1; about 600 for DPA1; and around 490 for DPB1. Along with the roughly 670-subject first cohort, a separate validation cohort of roughly 110 different subjects was used. A later analysis re-examined previously published TCR beta repertoires from 600 to 700 donors and added high-resolution HLA genotyping to investigate patterns of TCR occurrence. Using immunosequencing, the study profiled T cell repertoires from roughly 650 subjects and related those repertoires to cytomegalovirus serostatus. Roughly 5 DR-DQ haplotypes were handled as single units for association and clustering, since linkage in the cohort was strong. Broader findings and caveats from the paper: The study listed approximately 150 TCR beta chains as associated with cytomegalovirus. A later analysis found that HLA-associated TCR beta chains were more clonally expanded and had lower generation probabilities than equally common non-associated chains. The authors suggested that the approach could potentially be extended to other disease states and immunological phenotypes. Several of the top co-occurrence clusters appeared to be linked to parvovirus B19, influenza, CMV and Epstein-Barr virus, according to a later analysis. In a later genetic analysis, fewer N-insertions in productive TCRs were reported among donors in an Asian-associated ancestry cluster than the approximately 710-donor mean. This cohort had only TCR beta chains sequenced, and the lack of alpha or paired-chain data limited which features could be detected. Because the 87-base-pair reads could not distinguish some IMGT-functional V segments, including TRBV6-2 and TRBV6-3, those segments were excluded. A few of the identified cytomegalovirus-associated TCR beta chains were confirmed in vitro to be specific for cytomegalovirus antigens. Correlated functional status among segregating V segments might be attributable to linkage disequilibrium, but an unknown experimental factor could not be ruled out. For the cohort, immune exposure information was limited to CMV serostatus. Specific HLA alleles were associated with around 18,000 TCR beta sequences at a false discovery rate of 0.05 in a later analysis. Strong co-occurrence of HLA alleles, especially DR and DQ, made assigning TCR associations to individual alleles difficult. Because counts were too low, seventeen rarely observed V segments, including chromosome 9 orphons, were left out of the earlier analysis of approximately 500 of the donors. A cluster of highly shared sequence variants was judged likely to represent a technical artifact of the sequencing pipeline. In an earlier analysis of fewer than 700 of the donors, most TCR beta V segments appeared in productive rearrangements about 87% or about 30% of the time, broadly matching IMGT annotations. A later analysis found that most CMV-associated TCR beta chains appeared HLA-restricted, with HLA associations seemingly driven largely by CMV exposure. Cytomegalovirus status was reported to be diagnosed by the classifier with high specificity and sensitivity in both the original and validation cohorts. A further reported finding was that TCR beta sequences accurately predicted the HLA-A and HLA-B alleles for most subjects in the first cohort. A later analysis found that TCR association rates varied across HLA loci, with DRB1 alleles showing the most associated TCRs and HLA-C alleles the fewest. Sequencing depth was assumed to be roughly uniform across donors in the presence/absence analyses, though that assumption may not hold. Across donors, most TCR sequences were observed very rarely, whereas some public TCRs were present in many individuals. Because HLA typing was missing for some donors at each locus, association tests included only the typed subset. V-gene and J-gene trimming of TCR beta chains was associated with a missense DCLRE1C variant in a later genetic analysis, and the association was replicated in an independent cohort.

Library prep was done by the immunoSEQ multiplex PCR assay. A mixture of 60 forward primers for TCR Vbeta segments and 13 reverse primers for TCR Jbeta segments was used in the multiplex PCR. The CDR3 region of rearranged TCR beta genes was amplified from genomic DNA by a multiplex PCR assay. On the Illumina HiSeq System, the amplified TCR beta libraries were sequenced as 87-base-pair reads. As for the original processing: A later analysis counted some 80 million unique TCR beta chains across the 670 or so repertoires, and approximately 11 million of these chains were shared by at least two donors. To remove PCR and sequencing errors, raw reads were error-corrected and collapsed into unique sequences using a nearest-neighbor algorithm that merged closely related sequences. To assign V, D and J gene segments, CDR3 sequences were aligned to IMGT reference sequences. For a sequence to be retained, at least a six-nucleotide match to both a V gene segment and a J gene segment was required. Rearrangements were classified as productive when the CDR3 lacked stop codons and remained in frame with V and J, and all other rearrangements were classified as non-productive. CDR3 was defined according to IMGT convention as the region running from the second conserved V-encoded cysteine to the conserved J-encoded phenylalanine. Sequences without an unambiguous match to a single V gene segment were excluded from the earlier analysis of 587 of the donors. In an earlier analysis of around 590 of the donors, a V segment was called functional when productive rearrangements were above 56.7%, and segregating when the standard deviation between donors exceeded 5%. To diagnose cytomegalovirus status from the catalog of TCR beta chain sequences, a statistical classification framework was built. V and J gene assignment, in a later analysis, came from comparing TCR nucleotide sequences with IMGT/GENE-DB human TR gene sequences. A later analysis assigned CDR3 sequences and most-parsimonious VDJ recombination scenarios with the TCRdist pipeline. In a later analysis, each TCR beta chain was defined by its CDR3 amino acid sequence together with its V-gene family, and reads lacking a unique V-gene family were excluded. A later analysis removed 450 to 600 highly shared, low-generation-probability nucleotide sequences to deal with suspected cross-contamination and a sequencing artifact. A later analysis calculated a clonal expansion index for each public chain from normalized within-repertoire ranks of inferred template counts. In a later analysis, generation probabilities were computed using a VDJ recombination model fitted to out-of-frame rearrangements, and the results were checked against IGoR. Hypergeometric tests were used in a later analysis to score TCR-TCR, TCR-HLA and TCR-CMV co-occurrence, with a repertoire-size bias correction applied to the TCR pairs. False discovery rates were estimated in a later analysis by permuting HLA or CMV assignments 20 times. In a later analysis, co-occurring TCRs were grouped using DBSCAN, and TCRdist sequence similarity was added for clustering within HLA-allele-positive subsets. Co-occurrence clustering excluded repertoires with fewer than 30,000 or more than 120,000 public chains, plus five with anomalous nucleotide sharing. Entries here come from immuneACCESS through TCRdb and include only in-frame sequences with V and J called. Some clones fail to appear in such tables; in the studies checked, an unresolved V gene covers under half of the shortfall, and the cause of the remainder is unknown. That table furnishes V, J and clone size, whereas the DNA furnished D and trimming. The sample records around 170,000 clones, 80% of which are singletons. Approximately 6.3% of the sample is in the top ten clones.

The cohort consisted of 650 to 850 healthy bone marrow donors. At the time of sampling, all cohort members were nominally healthy, though unrecorded immune exposures were likely present. The donor tested CMV seropositive and was one of the 289 seropositive cohort members. A peripheral blood sample was provided by each donor, and peripheral blood mononuclear cells were used for TCR beta sequencing. The Qiagen DNeasy Blood Extraction Kit was used to extract genomic DNA from the blood cell samples. From the germline V gene, CDR1 is LGHNA and CDR2 is YSLEER. The germline V and J ends show losses of 1 base and 0 bases respectively, and no gene match explains 9 bases of the junction. Including the terminal cysteine and phenylalanine, the CDR3 comprises 18 residues. The retained sequence is limited to the CDR3, 54 bases, with the frame set at the first base. Worth noting for this clone: No cognate antigen has been identified for it. Nothing much larger sits one base from this clone, and base qualities are not available.

Specimen: PBMCs. The receptor was derived from a man aged 40-49 years in good health and CMV-seropositive. Recombination joined TRBV4-3 with TRBJ2-7; 10 central nucleotides agree with TRBD2. The CDR3 in this case is CASSQGILAGASSYEQYF. Here is the DNA: TGCGCCAGCAGCCAAGGTATTCTAGCGGGGGCCAGCTCCTACGAGCAGTACTTC.